The clone carrying this TCR beta chain was picked up one time. Produced via immunoSEQ multiplex PCR; TCRdb's table is partial and in-frame only. The table includes around 1.6 million clones, approximately 98% detected once. The entry originates in a study of shared clonotypes between healthy human individuals. Study as a whole: The study drew on a couple of women and a few men aged 18 to 49 as donors.

The ends were cut back, 7 bases at V and 4 bases at J, with 16 bases in the middle. This CDR3 has 14 residues. The germline V gene encodes CDR1 MNHNS and CDR2 SASEGT. The gene calls are TRBV6-1 and TRBJ2-5; D might be TRBD2 (5 bases). This sequence was found in a man aged 25-40 years in good health. The sequencing input was naive CD4+ T cells sorted from blood. Subset in this sample: CD45RA+ positively selected. CDR3 amino acids: CASTSVLGIETQYF. The CDR3 DNA follows: TGTGCCAGCACGTCGGTTCTCGGGATAGAGACCCAGTACTTC.